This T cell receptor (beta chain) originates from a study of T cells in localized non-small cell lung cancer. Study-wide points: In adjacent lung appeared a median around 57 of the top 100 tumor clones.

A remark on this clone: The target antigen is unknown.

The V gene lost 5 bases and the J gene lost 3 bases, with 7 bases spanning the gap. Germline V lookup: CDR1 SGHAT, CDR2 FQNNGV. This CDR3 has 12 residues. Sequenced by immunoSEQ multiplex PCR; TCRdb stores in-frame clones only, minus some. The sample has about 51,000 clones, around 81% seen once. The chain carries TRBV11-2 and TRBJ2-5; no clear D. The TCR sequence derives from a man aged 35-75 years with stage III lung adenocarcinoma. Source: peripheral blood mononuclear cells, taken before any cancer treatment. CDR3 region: CASSGPEETQYF. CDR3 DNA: TGTGCCAGCAGCGGACCGGAAGAGACCCAGTACTTC.